This T cell receptor (beta chain) was recovered during a study of patients and donors after allogeneic stem cell transplantation. The CDR3 length is 12 residues. V lost 7 bases to trimming and J lost 0 bases, with 10 bases between them. Germline V gives CDR1 SQVTM, CDR2 ANQGSEA. Each CDR3 protein gets one entry after TCRdb re-called the RT-PCR reads with MiXCR. The repertoire holds 45,000 to 65,000 distinct CDR3 sequences, with approximately 12% as singletons. The material sequenced was blood, either unsorted or a sorted T cell fraction (not recorded which). The chain joins TRBV29-1 to TRBJ2-7; D is possibly TRBD1 or TRBD2 (5 bases each). The clonotype comes from a human donor who was either an allogeneic HSCT recipient or a stem cell or donor lymphocyte infusion donor (not recorded which). It is not recorded whose cells these are; they may come from a transplant donor. CDR3 protein: CSARDGSYEQYF. CDR3 bases: TGCAGCGCCCGGGACGGCTCCTACGAGCAGTACTTC.